This TCR beta chain emerged from a study of shared clonotypes between healthy human individuals. Study-level results: In having few donors, the study represented limited genetic and exposure-history diversity. Sharing across a handful of donors was seen in roughly 5% of naive CD4 clonotypes.

The CDR3 has 13 residues. The V gene's germline CDR1 is SGHDT and CDR2 YYEEEE. V was pared by 0 bases and J by 7 bases, with 10 bases between. With regard to this clone: Its specificity is unknown.

Naive CD8 cells, CD45RO-negative and positively selected for CCR7, excluded terminally differentiated effector memory CD45RA+ cells. Genomic DNA from each subset was divided evenly over several immunoSEQ plates. The authors loaded 200 ng DNA, about 30,000 T cell genomes, into sorted-subset replicate PCRs. TCRdb keeps only in-frame clones here, not all; method: immunoSEQ multiplex PCR. The table includes 1.5 million to 2.5 million clones, approximately 94% detected once. This TCR came from a man younger than 35 in good health. The V gene is TRBV5-6, the J gene TRBJ1-1; no clear D. Material: naive CD8+ T cells sorted from blood. The CDR3 here is CASSLGGLSEAFF. The CDR3 region has the DNA TGTGCCAGCAGCTTGGGAGGTTTGAGTGAAGCTTTCTTT.